The 16 T cell receptor beta chains presented below share a single source sample, sequenced in a study of Graves' ophthalmopathy and Graves' hyperthyroidism. RNA served as the template for amplifying TCR beta CDR3 regions. First-round RT-PCR with HTBI primers preceded a second-round multiplex PCR. One entry per CDR3 protein results from TCRdb running MiXCR on the multiplex PCR reads. The table has roughly 610,000 distinct CDR3 sequences, 22% seen once. Sequencing was done on a sample of peripheral blood. These receptors all come from a woman aged 18-29 years with stable Graves' hyperthyroidism. Some clones in this sample may be carry-over from other donors' samples.

This clonotype was recorded many times. The J gene is TRBJ1-5, the V gene TRBV12-3 or TRBV12-4; the match to TRBD1 covers 7 bases. The J segment lost 7 bases and the V segment lost 7 bases, leaving 7 bases of the junction unmatched. This CDR3 is built from 13 residues. This chain's CDR3 is CASTQTGSQPQHF. CDR3 coding DNA: TGTGCCAGCACCCAGACAGGGAGCCAGCCCCAGCATTTT.

This clonotype was recorded a few times. The chain employs TRBV2 and TRBJ1-1; D gene uncertain. The germline V and J ends were trimmed by 3 bases and 0 bases, with 8 bases remaining between them. Germline V gives CDR1 SNHLY, CDR2 FYNNEI. This CDR3 region has 14 residues. CDR3 in amino acids: CASSEEGMNTEAFF. DNA of the CDR3: TGTGCCAGCAGTGAGGAGGGTATGAACACTGAAGCTTTCTTT.

The rearrangement links TRBV6-2 or TRBV6-3 to TRBJ1-2, with D possibly being TRBD1 (5 bases). The CDR3 is 12 amino acids. V lost 7 bases to trimming and J lost 2 bases, with 8 bases between them. Germline V gene lookup returns CDR1 MNHEY and CDR2 SVGEGT. CDR3 sequence reads: CASTQANYGYTF. CDR3 DNA: TGTGCCAGCACACAGGCCAACTATGGCTACACCTTC.

The table lists this clonotype with many counts. The chain recombines TRBV18 with TRBJ1-6; 7 nucleotides match TRBD1. V dropped 2 bases and J dropped 10; count of bases not matched to a gene: 11. This CDR3 contains 16 residues. The germline CDR1 and CDR2 sequences are KGHSH and LQKENI. The CDR3 region is CASSPFSAQGDSPLHF. The DNA of the CDR3 is TGTGCCAGCTCACCATTTTCTGCCCAGGGGGACTCACCCCTCCACTTT.

The chain joins TRBV4-1 to TRBJ1-5; no definite D call. The CDR3 is made up of 16 amino acids. Deletions cut 0 bases from V and 5 bases from J, with 14 bases between. Germline V gene lookup returns CDR1 MGHRA and CDR2 YSYEKL. The CDR3 reads CASSQDGENGYQPQHF. In DNA, the CDR3 is TGCGCCAGCAGCCAAGATGGTGAGAACGGCTATCAGCCCCAGCATTTT.

This clonotype occurred many times. This rearrangement joins TRBV12-3 or TRBV12-4 to TRBJ1-5, with D possibly TRBD1 on 6 matching bases. V lost 4 bases to trimming and J lost 2 bases, with 21 bases between them. The CDR3 has 18 residues. CDR3: CASSWGGSELSGNQPQHF. In DNA, the CDR3 is TGTGCCAGCAGTTGGGGGGGCTCGGAGTTAAGTGGCAATCAGCCCCAGCATTTT.

This clonotype was seen many times. V and J are TRBV11-1 and TRBJ2-7; 7 positions match TRBD1. CDR1 is SGHAT, CDR2 FQDESV, per germline (reference sequence). V trimming: 8 bases; J trimming: 6 bases; junction bases outside the gene matches: 4. The CDR3 contains 11 residues. In DNA form, the CDR3 reads TGTGCCAGCGGAGACAGGGTCGAGCAGTACTTC. Its translation is CASGDRVEQYF.

Many counts were recorded for this clonotype. The chain combines TRBV20-1 with TRBJ2-7, with D maybe TRBD1 (6 bases). The CDR3 is made up of 12 amino acids. The ends were cut back, 4 bases at V and 7 bases at J, with 14 bases in the middle. The germline V gene has CDR1 DFQATT and CDR2 SNEGSKA (reference sequence). This CDR3 reads CSATDSGGEQYF. The CDR3 DNA reads TGCAGTGCTACGGACAGTGGTGGTGAGCAGTACTTC.

This clonotype was counted only a few times. In DNA, the CDR3 is TGTGCCAGCAGCCCAGGGGGGGCCGGGATGGCCTACGAGCAGTACTTC. Translating it yields CASSPGGAGMAYEQYF. The chain carries TRBV28 and TRBJ2-7, with D possibly being TRBD1 or TRBD2 (7 bases each). Germline V lookup: CDR1 MDHEN, CDR2 SYDVKM. Trimming removed 6 bases at V and 2 bases at J, with 20 bases between. There are 16 residues in the CDR3.

This clonotype was observed many times. The chain links TRBV3-1 to TRBJ1-1; D unresolved. The V and J ends lost 4 bases and 4 bases respectively, with 16 bases between them. This CDR3 region has 15 residues. Germline V lookup: CDR1 LGHDT, CDR2 YNNKEL (reference sequence). The CDR3 here is CASSPPLTSGTEAFF. The CDR3 region has the DNA TGTGCCAGCAGCCCCCCGCTGACTTCGGGCACTGAAGCTTTCTTT.

This clonotype occurred many times. The chain joins TRBV20-1 to TRBJ1-1, with D unclear. The CDR3 sequence is 13 residues long. The V end lost 6 bases, the J end lost 0 bases, and 11 bases lay between the germline ends. Germline V lookup: CDR1 DFQATT, CDR2 SNEGSKA (reference sequence). This CDR3 is CSALPTMNTEAFF. CDR3 in DNA: TGCAGTGCGCTCCCTACTATGAACACTGAAGCTTTCTTT.

This clonotype was seen a handful of times. The chain combines TRBV19 with TRBJ1-5; D uncertain. The germline V and J ends were trimmed by 8 bases and 2 bases, with 10 bases remaining between them. This CDR3 has 13 residues. CDR1 is LNHDA, CDR2 SQIVND, per germline (reference sequence). The CDR3 sequence: CASQNSGNQPQHF. CDR3 DNA: TGTGCCAGTCAAAACAGCGGCAATCAGCCCCAGCATTTT.

Many counts were recorded for this clonotype. This sequence joins TRBV27 and TRBJ1-1; D perhaps matches TRBD1 (6 bases). The CDR3 covers 14 residues. Germline lookup yields CDR1 MNHEY and CDR2 SMNVEV (reference sequence). V was cut by 2 bases and J by 6 bases, with 13 bases left in between. CDR3 DNA: TGTGCCAGCAGTTTACGGGGGGCAGTCCCTGAAGCTTTCTTT. It encodes CASSLRGAVPEAFF.

This clonotype was found many times. This chain joins TRBV7-9 and TRBJ1-5; no definite D call. V was clipped by 1 base and J by 2 bases, with 6 bases between them. The CDR3 is made up of 14 amino acids. Germline V CDR1 and CDR2: SEHNR, FQNEAQ (reference sequence). This chain's CDR3 is CASSLDWGNQPQHF. The CDR3 coding sequence is TGTGCCAGCAGCTTAGACTGGGGCAATCAGCCCCAGCATTTT.

A word on this clonotype: One base away lies a much larger clone, so this may be a sequencing read error. V is TRBV11-1 and J is TRBJ1-2; 7 bases match TRBD1. The CDR3 runs 16 residues. Per germline, CDR1 SGHAT and CDR2 FQDESV (reference sequence). This CDR3 reads CASSSKGTDPNYGHTF. In nucleotides, the CDR3 is TGTGCCAGCAGCTCAAAAGGGACAGATCCCAACTATGGCCACACCTTC.

This chain uses TRBV9 with TRBJ2-3; D is unresolved. This CDR3 has 16 residues. Trimming pared 0 bases from V and 3 bases from J, leaving 14 bases between. Per germline, CDR1 SGDLS and CDR2 YYNGEE. In DNA form, the CDR3 reads TGTGCCAGCAGCGTAGGTAGGGCTCCGCGGACAGATACGCAGTATTTT. The encoded protein is CASSVGRAPRTDTQYF.